This T cell receptor (beta chain) was identified in a study of T cell repertoires and HLA-DP antigens. As for the study in general: One stimulator alloantigen differed from self by one groove amino acid; the other by ten.

Pre-culture CD4+ samples were sequenced deeply, targeting approximately 200,000 T cell genomes. Assay used: immunoSEQ multiplex PCR; TCRdb lists only in-frame clones, some missing. The table has tens of thousands of clones, about 82% seen once. A note on this clone: Its target is not known.

Whole-study findings and limits: No separate analysis of naive versus memory CD4+ cells was done.

Per the germline V gene, CDR1 is ENHRY and CDR2 is SYGVKD. The CDR3 has 14 residues. The germline V and J ends were trimmed by 6 bases and 1 base, with 12 bases remaining between them. This TCR derives from a man in his 60s in good health and CMV-seronegative. The chain couples TRBV10-3 to TRBJ2-5; no clear D gene. Material for sequencing was CD4+ T cells from PBMCs. The CDR3 region has the DNA TGTGCCATCAGCGATGGACGGCGCCAAGAGACCCAGTACTTC. Its protein is CAISDGRRQETQYF.